Below are 16 T cell receptor beta chains sequenced from a single sample in a study of T-cell memory formation after mild COVID-19. TCRdb passed the 5' RACE reads through MiXCR, listing each CDR3 protein once. The data show fewer than 150,000 distinct CDR3 sequences, about a sixth seen once. Sequenced input: PBMCs or a T cell subset sorted from them (not recorded which). Every receptor here comes from a man between 18 and 29 years old who had mild COVID-19 (a few samples of this study predate the infection). Cell type and time point are not known.

The chain joins TRBV7-9 to TRBJ2-2, with 7 bases aligning to TRBD2. The germline gives CDR1 SEHNR, CDR2 FQNEAQ (reference sequence). There are 14 residues in the CDR3. V lost 8 bases to trimming and J lost 7 bases; unmatched junction nucleotides: 10. The CDR3 protein is CASPTGGYDGELFF. In DNA form, the CDR3 reads TGTGCCAGCCCCACCGGGGGGTATGACGGGGAGCTGTTTTTT.

The table lists this clonotype with a few counts. The rearrangement joins TRBV20-1 to TRBJ2-7; D may be TRBD2 (5 bases). The CDR3 covers 12 residues. The V end was cut by 1 base, the J end by 6 bases, with 10 bases between. Germline V gives CDR1 DFQATT, CDR2 SNEGSKA (reference sequence). The CDR3 loop reads CSARVSSSEQYV. CDR3 DNA sequence: TGCAGTGCTAGAGTTTCTAGCTCCGAGCAGTACGTC.

In its sample, this clonotype was seen a few times. The chain employs TRBV9 and TRBJ1-3, with D possibly matching TRBD1 (5 bases). V gave up 3 bases and J gave up 0 bases, with 16 bases separating them. The CDR3 runs 17 residues. The germline CDR1 and CDR2 sequences are SGDLS and YYNGEE. The CDR3 region is CASSAEPVGASGNTIYF. CDR3 in DNA: TGTGCCAGCAGCGCTGAGCCCGTCGGGGCCTCTGGAAACACCATATATTTT.

The chain uses TRBV12-3 or TRBV12-4 and TRBJ1-1, with a weak D call TRBD1 (5 bases). The V and J ends lost 5 bases and 5 bases respectively, with 12 bases between them. The CDR3 length is 13 residues. This chain's CDR3 is CASSKQESTEAFF. The CDR3 bases are TGTGCCAGCAGTAAACAGGAGTCTACTGAAGCTTTCTTT.

This chain joins TRBV7-3 and TRBJ2-2; D is possibly TRBD1 (6 bases). V gave up 6 bases and J gave up 2 bases, with 10 bases separating them. Germline V gives CDR1 SGHTA, CDR2 FQGTGA. There are 14 residues in the CDR3. The CDR3 region has the DNA TGTGCCAGCAGTGGGGACACCAACACCGGGGAGCTGTTTTTT. Translating it yields CASSGDTNTGELFF.

This clonotype was seen at least ten times. The chain employs TRBV5-1 and TRBJ2-1; 7 bases fit TRBD1. Germline CDR1 and CDR2: SGHRS and YFSETQ. Unmatched junction bases numbered 9, after V lost 4 bases and J lost 8 bases. The CDR3 runs to 14 residues. The CDR3 loop reads CASSTQGSEDEQFF. The CDR3 DNA reads as TGCGCCAGCAGCACACAGGGGAGTGAGGATGAGCAGTTCTTC.

This clonotype was seen more than once but under ten times. The V call is TRBV11-1, the J call TRBJ2-3; 9 bases line up with TRBD2. In germline, CDR1 is SGHAT, CDR2 FQDESV (reference sequence). CDR3 length: 15 residues. Trimming cost V 2 bases and J 6 bases; bases outside gene matches: 6. The CDR3 here is CASSLQRGELDTQYF. CDR3 bases: TGTGCCAGCAGCTTACAGCGGGGGGAGCTTGATACGCAGTATTTT.

This clonotype was detected a few times. The chain couples TRBV7-9 to TRBJ2-1, with 7 bases identical to TRBD1. This CDR3 comprises 14 residues. V shed 4 bases, J shed 0 bases, and the junction held 0 bases outside the gene matches. Germline V gene lookup returns CDR1 SEHNR and CDR2 FQNEAQ (reference sequence). The DNA for the CDR3 is TGTGCCAGCAGCTGGGACAGCTCCTACAATGAGCAGTTCTTC. As protein: CASSWDSSYNEQFF.

This clonotype has only a few counts. The CDR3 DNA sequence: TGTGCCAGCAGCTCACTACCGATGGGGGAGACCCAGTACTTC. Residues: CASSSLPMGETQYF. The chain is built from TRBV7-2 and TRBJ2-5, with unresolved D. The germline V gene has CDR1 SGHTA and CDR2 FQGNSA. V lost 4 bases to trimming and J lost 5 bases, with 14 bases between them. The CDR3 runs to 14 residues.

In this sample, this clonotype turned up many times. CDR3 sequence: CATSKGCQLSGANVLTF. CDR3 sequence (DNA): TGTGCCACCTCTAAGGGATGTCAACTCTCTGGGGCCAACGTCCTGACTTTC. The J gene is TRBJ2-6, the V gene TRBV21-1. TRBV21-1 is marked as a pseudogene. The CDR3 extends over 17 amino acids.

This clonotype was counted a few times. The chain uses TRBV7-8 and TRBJ2-2; D unresolved. The CDR3 extends over 15 amino acids. Trimming shortened V by 1 base and J by 5 bases, and 11 bases separated the two germline ends. Germline loops: CDR1 SGHVS, CDR2 FQNEAQ. CDR3 nucleotides: TGTGCCAGCAGCTTAGGGGCCCCCCGGACCGGGGAGCTGTTTTTT. It encodes CASSLGAPRTGELFF.

Only a few counts were recorded for this clonotype. The chain combines TRBV20-1 with TRBJ2-1, with D tentatively TRBD1 (5 bases). Trimming stripped 6 bases from V and 2 bases from J, with 20 bases between. This CDR3 has 16 residues. Germline V CDR1 and CDR2: DFQATT, SNEGSKA (reference sequence). CDR3: CSATTLGVPTYNEQFF. CDR3 coding DNA: TGCAGTGCGACAACCCTAGGGGTACCCACCTACAATGAGCAGTTCTTC.

The chain combines TRBV7-2 with TRBJ2-5, with D unresolved. The CDR3 totals 13 residues. CDR1 is SGHTA, CDR2 FQGNSA, per germline. Trimming left V 1 base short and J 6 bases short, with 9 bases between. The CDR3 protein is CASSLGLDQTQYF. CDR3 nucleotides: TGTGCCAGCAGCTTAGGGCTAGATCAGACCCAGTACTTC.

This chain uses TRBV20-1 with TRBJ2-3, with D perhaps matching TRBD1 (5 bases). Germline V gene data show CDR1 as DFQATT and CDR2 as SNEGSKA (reference sequence). CDR3 length equals 14 residues. V was trimmed by 1 base and J by 4 bases, leaving 12 bases between them. The CDR3 reads CSARALEGADTQYF. CDR3 bases: TGCAGTGCTAGAGCCCTCGAAGGGGCAGATACGCAGTATTTT.

The chain uses TRBV6-5 and TRBJ2-7; D is unresolved. Per germline, CDR1 MNHEY and CDR2 SVGAGI. Between the trimmed V and J ends, which lost 5 bases and 4 bases, there was a span of 6 bases. The CDR3 covers 11 residues. CDR3 sequence: CASSKGYEQYF. The CDR3 coding sequence is TGTGCCAGCAGTAAAGGGTACGAGCAGTACTTC.

This chain connects TRBV28 to TRBJ1-2, with TRBD1 as a possible D gene (6 bases). CDR3 size: 12 residues. Germline CDR1 reads MDHEN; CDR2 reads SYDVKM. Trimming took off 10 bases at V and 2 bases at J, with 11 bases between the two ends. DNA of the CDR3: TGTGCCATAAGGACAGTCAACTATGGCTACACCTTC. Residues: CAIRTVNYGYTF.